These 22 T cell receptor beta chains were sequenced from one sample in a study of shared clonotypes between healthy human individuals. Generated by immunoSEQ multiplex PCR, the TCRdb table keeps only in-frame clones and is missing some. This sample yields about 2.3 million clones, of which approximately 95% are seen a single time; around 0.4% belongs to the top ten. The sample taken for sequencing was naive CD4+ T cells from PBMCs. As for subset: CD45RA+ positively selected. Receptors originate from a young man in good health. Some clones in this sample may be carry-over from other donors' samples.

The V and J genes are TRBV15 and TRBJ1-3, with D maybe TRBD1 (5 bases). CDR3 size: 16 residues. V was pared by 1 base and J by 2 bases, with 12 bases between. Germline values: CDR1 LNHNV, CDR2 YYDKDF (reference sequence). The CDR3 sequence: CATSRAGVVTGNTIYF. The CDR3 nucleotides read TGTGCCACCAGCAGAGCGGGGGTAGTCACTGGAAACACCATATATTTT.

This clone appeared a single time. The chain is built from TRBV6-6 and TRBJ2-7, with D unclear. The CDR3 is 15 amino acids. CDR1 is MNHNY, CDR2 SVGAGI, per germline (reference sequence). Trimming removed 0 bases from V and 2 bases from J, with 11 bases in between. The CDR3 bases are TGTGCCAGCAGTTACTCTGGGGTATTAGCCTACGAGCAGTACTTC. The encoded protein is CASSYSGVLAYEQYF.

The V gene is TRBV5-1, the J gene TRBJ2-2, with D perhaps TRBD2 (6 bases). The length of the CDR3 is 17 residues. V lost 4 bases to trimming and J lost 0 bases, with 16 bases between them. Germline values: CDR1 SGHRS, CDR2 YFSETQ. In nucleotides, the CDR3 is TGCGCCAGCAGCCGCATTAGCGGACGGACGAACACCGGGGAGCTGTTTTTT. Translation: CASSRISGRTNTGELFF. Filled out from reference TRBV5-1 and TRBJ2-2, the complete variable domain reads KAGVTQTPRYLIKTRGQQVTLSCSPISGHRSVSWYQQTPGQGLQFLFEYFSETQRNKGNFPGRFSGRQFSNSRSEMNVSTLELGDSALYLCASSRISGRTNTGELFFGEGSRLTVL.

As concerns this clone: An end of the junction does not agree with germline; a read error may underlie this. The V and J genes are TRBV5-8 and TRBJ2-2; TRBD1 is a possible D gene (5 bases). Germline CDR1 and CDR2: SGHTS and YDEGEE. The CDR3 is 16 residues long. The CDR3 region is CASSLQGSTNTGELFF. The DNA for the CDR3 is TGTGCAAGCAGCTTGCAGGGTTCAACGAACACCGGGGAGCTGTTTTTT.

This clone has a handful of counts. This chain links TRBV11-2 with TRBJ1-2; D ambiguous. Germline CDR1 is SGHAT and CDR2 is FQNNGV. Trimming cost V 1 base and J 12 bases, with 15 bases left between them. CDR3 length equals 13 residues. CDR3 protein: CASSLARARTDTF. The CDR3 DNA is TGTGCCAGCAGCTTAGCCCGGGCCCGGACGGACACCTTC.

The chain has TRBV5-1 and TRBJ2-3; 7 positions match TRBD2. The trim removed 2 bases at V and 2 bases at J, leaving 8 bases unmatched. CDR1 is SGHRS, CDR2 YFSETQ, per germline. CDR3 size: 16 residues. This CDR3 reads CASSLQPGLSTDTQYF. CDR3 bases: TGCGCCAGCAGCTTACAACCGGGACTATCCACAGATACGCAGTATTTT.

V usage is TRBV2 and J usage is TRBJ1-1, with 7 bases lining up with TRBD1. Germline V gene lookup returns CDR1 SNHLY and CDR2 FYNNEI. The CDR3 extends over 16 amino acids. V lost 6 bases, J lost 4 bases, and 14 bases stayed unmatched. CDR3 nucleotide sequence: TGTGCCAGCAGGGGGGGATCTACCTCAGGGGGCACTGAAGCTTTCTTT. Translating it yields CASRGGSTSGGTEAFF.

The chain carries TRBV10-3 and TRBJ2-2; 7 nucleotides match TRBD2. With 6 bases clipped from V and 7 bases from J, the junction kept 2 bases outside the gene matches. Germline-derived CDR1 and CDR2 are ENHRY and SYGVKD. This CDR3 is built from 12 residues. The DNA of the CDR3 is TGTGCCATCAGGCCGGGGGGCGGGGAGCTGTTTTTT. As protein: CAIRPGGGELFF.

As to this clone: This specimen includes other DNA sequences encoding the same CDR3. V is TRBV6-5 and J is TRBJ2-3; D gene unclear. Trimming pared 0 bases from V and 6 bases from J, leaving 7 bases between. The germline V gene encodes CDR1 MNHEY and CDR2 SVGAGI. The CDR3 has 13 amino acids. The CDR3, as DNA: TGTGCCAGCAGTTACTCTGAGCTTGATACGCAGTATTTT. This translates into CASSYSELDTQYF.

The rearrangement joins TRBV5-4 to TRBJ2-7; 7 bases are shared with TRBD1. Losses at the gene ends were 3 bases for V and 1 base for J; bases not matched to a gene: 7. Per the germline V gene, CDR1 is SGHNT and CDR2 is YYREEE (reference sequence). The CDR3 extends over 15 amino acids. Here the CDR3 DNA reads TGTGCCAGCAGCTCAGGGGACAGCCTATCCTACGAGCAGTACTTC. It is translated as CASSSGDSLSYEQYF.

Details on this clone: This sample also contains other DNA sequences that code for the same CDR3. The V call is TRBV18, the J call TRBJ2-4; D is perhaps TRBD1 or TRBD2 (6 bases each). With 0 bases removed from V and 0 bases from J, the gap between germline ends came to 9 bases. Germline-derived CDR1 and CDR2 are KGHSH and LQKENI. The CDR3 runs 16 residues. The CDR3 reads CASSPPGGLAKNIQYF. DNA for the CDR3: TGTGCCAGCTCACCACCAGGGGGGCTAGCCAAAAACATTCAGTACTTC. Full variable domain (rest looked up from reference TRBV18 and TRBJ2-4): NAGVMQNPRHLVRRRGQEARLRCSPMKGHSHVYWYRQLPEEGLKFMVYLQKENIIDESGMPKERFSAEFPKEGPSILRIQQVVRGDSAAYFCASSPPGGLAKNIQYFGAGTRLSVL.

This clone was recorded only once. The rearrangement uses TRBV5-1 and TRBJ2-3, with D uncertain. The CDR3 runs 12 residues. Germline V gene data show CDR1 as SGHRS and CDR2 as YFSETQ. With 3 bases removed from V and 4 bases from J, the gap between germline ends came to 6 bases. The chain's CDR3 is CASSWSPDTQYF. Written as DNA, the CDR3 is TGCGCCAGCAGCTGGAGTCCAGATACGCAGTATTTT. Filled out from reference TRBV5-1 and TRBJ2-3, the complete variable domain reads KAGVTQTPRYLIKTRGQQVTLSCSPISGHRSVSWYQQTPGQGLQFLFEYFSETQRNKGNFPGRFSGRQFSNSRSEMNVSTLELGDSALYLCASSWSPDTQYFGPGTRLTVL.

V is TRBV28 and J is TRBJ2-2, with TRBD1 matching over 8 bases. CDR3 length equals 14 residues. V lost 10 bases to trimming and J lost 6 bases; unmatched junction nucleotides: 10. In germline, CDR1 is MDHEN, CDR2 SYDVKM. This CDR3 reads CATLRQGFPGELFF. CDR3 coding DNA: TGTGCCACGCTCAGACAGGGGTTCCCCGGGGAGCTGTTTTTT.

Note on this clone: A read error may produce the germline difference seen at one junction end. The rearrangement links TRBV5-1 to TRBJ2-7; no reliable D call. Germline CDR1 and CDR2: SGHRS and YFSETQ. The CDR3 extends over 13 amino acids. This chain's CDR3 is CASSLSTVTDPTF. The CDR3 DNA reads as TGCGCCAGCAGCCTATCTACTGTGACCGATCCAACCTTC. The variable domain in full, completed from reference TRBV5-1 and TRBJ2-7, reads KAGVTQTPRYLIKTRGQQVTLSCSPISGHRSVSWYQQTPGQGLQFLFEYFSETQRNKGNFPGRFSGRQFSNSRSEMNVSTLELGDSALYLCASSLSTVTDPTFGPGTRLTVT.

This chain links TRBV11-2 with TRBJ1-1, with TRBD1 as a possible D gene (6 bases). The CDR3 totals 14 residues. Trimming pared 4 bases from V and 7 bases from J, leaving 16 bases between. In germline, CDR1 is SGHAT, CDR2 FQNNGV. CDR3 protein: CASSYSSGAGEAFF. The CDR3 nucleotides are TGTGCCAGCAGCTATTCCTCAGGGGCGGGTGAAGCTTTCTTT.

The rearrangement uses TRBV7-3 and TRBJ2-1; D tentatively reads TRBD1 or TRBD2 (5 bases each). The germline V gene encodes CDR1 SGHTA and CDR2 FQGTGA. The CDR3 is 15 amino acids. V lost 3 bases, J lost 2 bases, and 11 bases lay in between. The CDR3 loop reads CASSFTGTAYNEQFF. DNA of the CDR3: TGTGCCAGCAGCTTCACGGGGACCGCCTACAATGAGCAGTTCTTC.

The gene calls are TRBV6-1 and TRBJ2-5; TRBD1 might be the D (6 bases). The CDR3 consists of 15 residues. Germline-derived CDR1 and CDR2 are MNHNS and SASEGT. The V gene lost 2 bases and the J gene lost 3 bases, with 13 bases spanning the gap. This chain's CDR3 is CASSESTGMEETQYF. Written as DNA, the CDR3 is TGTGCCAGCAGTGAATCCACAGGGATGGAAGAGACCCAGTACTTC.

The CDR3 DNA follows: TGTGCCAGCAGCGCGTGGGGACAGTCCTACGAGCAGTACTTC. Translating it yields CASSAWGQSYEQYF. V and J are TRBV5-4 and TRBJ2-7, with 7 bases matching TRBD1. Germline trimming cut 4 bases from V and 1 base from J; bases unmatched to any gene: 5. The germline gives CDR1 SGHNT, CDR2 YYREEE (reference sequence). The CDR3 is made up of 14 amino acids.

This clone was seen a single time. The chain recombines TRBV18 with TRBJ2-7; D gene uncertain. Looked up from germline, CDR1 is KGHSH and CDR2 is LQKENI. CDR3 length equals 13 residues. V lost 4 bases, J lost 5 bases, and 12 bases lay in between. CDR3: CASSLSSPDEQYF. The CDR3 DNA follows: TGTGCCAGCTCACTTTCCTCCCCGGACGAGCAGTACTTC.

The CDR3 is CASSPPGGLGNIQYF. In DNA, the CDR3 is TGTGCCAGCTCACCGCCCGGGGGCTTGGGAAACATTCAGTACTTC. The rearrangement links TRBV18 to TRBJ2-4; D may correspond to TRBD1 or TRBD2 (6 bases each). Looked up from germline, CDR1 is KGHSH and CDR2 is LQKENI. Trimming removed 3 bases at V and 6 bases at J, with 15 bases between. This CDR3 spans 15 amino acids.

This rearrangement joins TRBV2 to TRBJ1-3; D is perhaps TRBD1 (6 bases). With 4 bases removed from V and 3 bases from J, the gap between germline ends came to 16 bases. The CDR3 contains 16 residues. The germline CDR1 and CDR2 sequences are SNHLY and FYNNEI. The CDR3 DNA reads TGTGCCAGCAGTGCCGTGGGGGCGCGAGTTGGAAACACCATATATTTT. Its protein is CASSAVGARVGNTIYF.

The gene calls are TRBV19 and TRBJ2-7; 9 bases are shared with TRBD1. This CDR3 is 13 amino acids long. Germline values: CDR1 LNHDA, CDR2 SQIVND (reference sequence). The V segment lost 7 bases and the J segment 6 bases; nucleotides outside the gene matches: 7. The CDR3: CASTITGGGEQYF. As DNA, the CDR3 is TGTGCCAGTACCATAACAGGGGGCGGCGAGCAGTACTTC.